These 5 T cell receptor beta chains originate from one sample sequenced in a study of T cell responses to AZD1222 COVID-19 vaccine. The data were produced by immunoSEQ multiplex PCR, yet TCRdb's version contains in-frame clones alone and is incomplete. The sample yields 100,000 or so clones, about 88% seen once. The specimen comprised peripheral blood, sampled 28 days after the second AZD1222 dose. These receptors all stem from an adult who received the AZD1222 COVID-19 vaccine.

The sample holds one count of this clone. This chain uses TRBV5-1 with TRBJ2-5; D may be TRBD2 (6 bases). Germline CDR1 reads SGHRS; CDR2 reads YFSETQ. The V and J ends lost 1 base and 4 bases respectively, with 11 bases between them. The CDR3 has 14 amino acids. The chain's CDR3 is CASSLITGLETQYF. The CDR3 coding sequence is TGCGCCAGCAGCTTGATAACGGGACTAGAGACCCAGTACTTC.

The V call is TRBV28, the J call TRBJ1-5; no reliable D call. The V end lost 5 bases, the J end lost 2 bases, and 16 bases lay between the germline ends. Germline CDR1 reads MDHEN; CDR2 reads SYDVKM. The CDR3 is made up of 16 amino acids. This CDR3 is CASSDPAGEGNQPQHF. The CDR3, as DNA: TGTGCCAGCAGTGACCCCGCCGGGGAGGGCAATCAGCCCCAGCATTTT.

The rearrangement uses TRBV7-2 and TRBJ2-7; D is ambiguous. The CDR3 loop spans 12 amino acids. CDR1 and CDR2 (germline): SGHTA, FQGNSA. Trimming left V 1 base short and J 3 bases short, with 4 bases between. The CDR3 region has the DNA TGTGCCAGCAGCTTAGTTGGCTACGAGCAGTACTTC. It translates to CASSLVGYEQYF.

The chain carries TRBV18 and TRBJ2-7, with 7 bases lining up with TRBD2. This CDR3 is built from 14 residues. J lost 0 bases, V lost 4 bases, and 3 bases had no gene match. Germline V gene data show CDR1 as KGHSH and CDR2 as LQKENI. CDR3 loop: CASSQGDYSYEQYF. The CDR3 DNA follows: TGTGCCAGCTCACAAGGGGACTACTCCTACGAGCAGTACTTC.

The rearrangement links TRBV4-2 to TRBJ2-1; TRBD2 matches 8 bases. CDR3 length equals 16 residues. Trimming cost V 1 base and J 5 bases; bases outside gene matches: 7. The V gene's germline CDR1 is LGHNA and CDR2 YNFKEQ. The CDR3 loop is CASSQVGLAGDNEQFF. The CDR3 region has the DNA TGTGCCAGCAGCCAAGTGGGGCTAGCGGGCGACAATGAGCAGTTCTTC.